This TCR beta chain was profiled in a study of shared clonotypes between healthy human individuals. Study-wide background: A donor's plate count was three for CD4 naive and three for CD4 memory; CD8 naive had two and CD8 memory one.

The CDR3 loop spans 15 amino acids. With V trimmed by 4 bases and J by 4 bases, 9 bases remained unmatched. The germline CDR1 and CDR2 sequences are LGHNA and YSLEER. Terminally differentiated effector memory CD45RA+ cells were left out of the naive CD8 fraction, which was CD45RO-negative and positively selected for CCR7. All participating donors were Caucasian adults from Nashville, Tennessee. Data came from immunoSEQ multiplex PCR; TCRdb stores just in-frame clones and leaves some out. The table has around 2,000,000 clones, around 96% seen once. Sequenced material: naive CD8+ T cells sorted from blood. The chain joins TRBV4-3 to TRBJ2-5, with TRBD2 matching over 7 bases. The source of this sequence is a man between 18 and 35 years old in good health. The CDR3 nucleotides read TGCGCCAGCAGCCCAATATTGGGGGGGGGAGAGACCCAGTACTTC. This sequence encodes CASSPILGGGETQYF.